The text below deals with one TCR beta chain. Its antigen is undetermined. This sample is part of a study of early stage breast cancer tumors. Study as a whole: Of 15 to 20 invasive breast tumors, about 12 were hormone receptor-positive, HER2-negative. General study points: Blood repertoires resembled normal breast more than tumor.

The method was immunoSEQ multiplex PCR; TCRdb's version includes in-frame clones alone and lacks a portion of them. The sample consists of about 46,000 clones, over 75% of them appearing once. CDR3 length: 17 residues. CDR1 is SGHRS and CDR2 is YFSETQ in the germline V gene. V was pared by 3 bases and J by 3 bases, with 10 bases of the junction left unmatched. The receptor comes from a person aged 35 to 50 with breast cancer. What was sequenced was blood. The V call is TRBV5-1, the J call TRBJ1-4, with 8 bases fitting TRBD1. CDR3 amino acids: CASSYLSRGQSNEKLFF. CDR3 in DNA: TGCGCCAGCAGCTACCTAAGCAGGGGGCAGTCTAATGAAAAACTGTTTTTT.